This T cell receptor beta chain was sequenced for a study of T-cell reconstitution after alpha-beta-depleted transplantation in children. Germline V lookup: CDR1 SEHNR, CDR2 FQNEAQ (reference sequence). The CDR3 has 14 residues. The V gene end was trimmed by 6 bases and the J gene end by 6 bases; junction bases not matched to a gene: 7. The table lists this clonotype with a few counts. As it was prepared, the TCRbeta library received unique molecular identifiers. One entry per CDR3 protein results from TCRdb running MiXCR on the PCR reads. The profile shows roughly 590,000 distinct CDR3 sequences, roughly 17% of them singletons.

This specimen consisted of PBMCs from the stem cell graft donor, obtained from the stem cell graft. The receptor comes from a human donor who donated a stem cell graft to a child with acute myeloid leukemia. The V and J genes are TRBV7-9 and TRBJ1-2, with 10 bases matching TRBD1. The CDR3 coding sequence is TGTGCCAGCAGTTCCCCCGGGACAGGGGATGGCTACACCTTC. Translating gives CASSSPGTGDGYTF.